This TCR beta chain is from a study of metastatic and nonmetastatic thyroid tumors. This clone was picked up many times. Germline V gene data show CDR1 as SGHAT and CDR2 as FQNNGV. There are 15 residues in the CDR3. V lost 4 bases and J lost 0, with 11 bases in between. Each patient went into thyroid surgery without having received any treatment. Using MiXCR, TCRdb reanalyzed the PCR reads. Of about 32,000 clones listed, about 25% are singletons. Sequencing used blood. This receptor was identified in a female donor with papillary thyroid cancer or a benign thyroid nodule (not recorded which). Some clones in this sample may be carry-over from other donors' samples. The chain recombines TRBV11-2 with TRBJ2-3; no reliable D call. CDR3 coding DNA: TGTGCCAGCAGCTCCTCATTTGACAGCACAGATACGCAGTATTTT. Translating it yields CASSSSFDSTDTQYF.